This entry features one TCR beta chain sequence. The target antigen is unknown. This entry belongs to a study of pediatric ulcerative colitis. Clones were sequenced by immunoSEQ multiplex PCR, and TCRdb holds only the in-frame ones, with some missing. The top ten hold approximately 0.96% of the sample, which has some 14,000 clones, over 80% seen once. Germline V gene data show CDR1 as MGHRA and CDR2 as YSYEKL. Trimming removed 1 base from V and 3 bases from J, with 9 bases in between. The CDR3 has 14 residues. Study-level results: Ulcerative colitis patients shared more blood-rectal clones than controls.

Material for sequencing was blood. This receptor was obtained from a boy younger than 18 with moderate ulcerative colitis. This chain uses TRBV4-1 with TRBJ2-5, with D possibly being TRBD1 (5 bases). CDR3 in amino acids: CASSQGLREETQYF. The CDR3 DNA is TGCGCCAGCAGCCAAGGTCTCAGGGAAGAGACCCAGTACTTC.